Each of the 19 T cell receptor beta chains below was sequenced from the same sample in a study of early T cells in non-severe SARS-CoV-2 infection. MiXCR, run by TCRdb on the 5' RACE reads, gives a single entry per CDR3 protein. The profile covers about 55,000 distinct CDR3 sequences, with about 6.4% appearing a single time and about 5.9% taken by the ten largest. The source material was whole blood, sampled at baseline. The receptors stem from an adult who was a healthcare worker with PCR-confirmed SARS-CoV-2 infection or an uninfected control (not recorded which).

This clonotype was found a few times. The chain employs TRBV7-3 and TRBJ1-2; D is perhaps TRBD1 (5 bases). The germline V and J ends were trimmed by 3 bases and 2 bases, with 7 bases remaining between them. The CDR3 has 13 amino acids. Germline-derived CDR1 and CDR2 are SGHTA and FQGTGA. The CDR3: CASSLGENYGYTF. CDR3 in DNA: TGTGCCAGCAGCTTGGGGGAAAACTATGGCTACACCTTC.

In this sample, this clonotype turned up a few times. The V call is TRBV29-1, the J call TRBJ1-4; D perhaps matches TRBD1 (5 bases). The germline V and J ends were trimmed by 5 bases and 2 bases, with 9 bases remaining between them. Germline V gives CDR1 SQVTM, CDR2 ANQGSEA. CDR3 size: 13 residues. CDR3 bases: TGCAGCGTTTTGGGGGTGACTAATGAAAAACTGTTTTTT. Translating it yields CSVLGVTNEKLFF.

Ten or more counts support this clonotype. The gene calls are TRBV9 and TRBJ2-3; D is tentatively TRBD1 or TRBD2 (5 bases each). V lost 0 bases, J lost 2 bases, and 10 bases lay in between. This CDR3 has 15 residues. The germline CDR1 and CDR2 sequences are SGDLS and YYNGEE. CDR3 sequence reads: CASSVEPGTTDTQYF. CDR3 DNA: TGTGCCAGCAGCGTAGAACCTGGGACCACAGATACGCAGTATTTT.

This clonotype occurred many times. This chain joins TRBV20-1 and TRBJ2-1; 8 bases map to TRBD2. The germline gives CDR1 DFQATT, CDR2 SNEGSKA (reference sequence). J gave up 12 bases and V 6 bases, and 7 bases lay outside the gene matches. The CDR3 has 11 amino acids. The chain's CDR3 is CSADPLAAQFF. The CDR3 DNA reads as TGCAGTGCGGACCCACTAGCGGCGCAGTTCTTC.

This clonotype was detected ten times or more. The chain has TRBV6-5 and TRBJ1-1; TRBD1 is a possible D gene (5 bases). CDR3 length: 12 residues. Germline assignment: CDR1 MNHEY and CDR2 SVGAGI. V gave up 2 bases and J gave up 5 bases, with 6 bases separating them. CDR3 coding DNA: TGTGCCAGCAGTTACGAGGGGACTGAAGCTTTCTTT. Amino acids: CASSYEGTEAFF.

V and J are TRBV24-1 and TRBJ2-3, with D possibly matching TRBD2 (5 bases). Germline CDR1 reads KGHDR; CDR2 reads SFDVKD. Trimming took 3 bases from V and 0 from J, leaving 9 bases between them. The CDR3 has 15 amino acids. The CDR3 DNA reads TGTGCCACCAGTGATGAGGGAGACAGCACAGATACGCAGTATTTT. Residues: CATSDEGDSTDTQYF.

This sequence joins TRBV5-1 and TRBJ1-6, with 8 bases identical to TRBD1. The CDR3 extends over 15 amino acids. CDR1 and CDR2 from the germline V gene are SGHRS and YFSETQ. Germline trimming cut 0 bases from V and 9 bases from J; bases unmatched to any gene: 5. The CDR3 spells CASSLETGGSSPLHF. Here the CDR3 DNA reads TGCGCCAGCAGCTTGGAAACAGGGGGTTCTTCACCCCTCCACTTT. The entire variable domain, with the rest obtained from reference TRBV5-1 and TRBJ1-6, is as follows: KAGVTQTPRYLIKTRGQQVTLSCSPISGHRSVSWYQQTPGQGLQFLFEYFSETQRNKGNFPGRFSGRQFSNSRSEMNVSTLELGDSALYLCASSLETGGSSPLHFGNGTRLTVT.

This clonotype was detected only a few times. This chain joins TRBV12-3 or TRBV12-4 and TRBJ2-2, with 12 bases lining up with TRBD2. Trimming cost V 6 bases and J 0 bases; bases outside gene matches: 11. The length of the CDR3 is 19 residues. In DNA, the CDR3 is TGTGCCAGCAGCTCTCTAGCGGGGGGGCTCGAAGCGAACACCGGGGAGCTGTTTTTT. Its protein is CASSSLAGGLEANTGELFF.

This clonotype was observed many times. The chain is built from TRBV10-2 and TRBJ1-3; D is undetermined. CDR3 length: 13 residues. Germline-derived CDR1 and CDR2 are WSHSY and SAAADI. Trimming shortened V by 6 bases and J by 0 bases, and 6 bases separated the two germline ends. The CDR3 nucleotides are TGCGCCAGCAGCCGGATCTCTGGAAACACCATATATTTT. Translating gives CASSRISGNTIYF.

In this sample, this clonotype turned up many times. The chain is built from TRBV20-1 and TRBJ1-3; 10 bases are shared with TRBD1. The CDR3 loop spans 14 amino acids. Germline V gene lookup returns CDR1 DFQATT and CDR2 SNEGSKA (reference sequence). The V and J ends lost 5 bases and 4 bases, in that order; junction bases with no gene match: 5. The CDR3 DNA is TGCAGTGCTGGGACAGGGGTACTAGGAAACACCATATATTTT. This codes for CSAGTGVLGNTIYF.

The chain combines TRBV7-2 with TRBJ2-3; either TRBD1 or TRBD2 may supply D (6 bases each). Trimming pared 5 bases from V and 0 bases from J, leaving 12 bases between. This CDR3 contains 15 residues. Germline V CDR1 and CDR2: SGHTA, FQGNSA. CDR3: CASSLLGGSTDTQYF. CDR3 bases: TGTGCCAGCAGCCTGTTAGGGGGGAGCACAGATACGCAGTATTTT.

This clonotype was observed at least ten times. The chain couples TRBV14 to TRBJ1-5; unclear D gene. Trimming left V 4 bases short and J 0 bases short, with 19 bases between. Germline V lookup: CDR1 SGHDN, CDR2 FVKESK. This CDR3 is 18 amino acids long. Here the CDR3 reads CASSRQAGRSYSNQPQHF. CDR3 DNA: TGTGCCAGCAGCCGGCAGGCAGGCAGGTCCTATAGCAATCAGCCCCAGCATTTT. Using reference TRBV14 and TRBJ1-5 for the parts outside the CDR3, the full variable domain is EAGVTQFPSHSVIEKGQTVTLRCDPISGHDNLYWYRRVMGKEIKFLLHFVKESKQDESGMPNNRFLAERTGGTYSTLKVQPAELEDSGVYFCASSRQAGRSYSNQPQHFGDGTRLSIL.

This chain uses TRBV6-2 or TRBV6-3 with TRBJ2-7; D gene ambiguous. Germline CDR1 reads MNHEY; CDR2 reads SVGEGT. V was pared by 6 bases and J by 6 bases, with 9 bases between. The CDR3 runs to 11 residues. CDR3 in amino acids: CASSPWGEQYF. As DNA, the CDR3 is TGTGCCAGCAGCCCCTGGGGCGAGCAGTACTTC.

This clonotype was seen a handful of times. V is TRBV29-1 and J is TRBJ2-4; no reliable D call. V lost 7 bases and J lost 6, with 7 bases in between. This CDR3 is 10 amino acids long. Germline assignment: CDR1 SQVTM and CDR2 ANQGSEA. The CDR3 sequence: CSAMINIQYF. The CDR3 coding sequence is TGCAGCGCCATGATAAACATTCAGTACTTC.

This clonotype has a count of ten or more. This chain uses TRBV12-3 or TRBV12-4 with TRBJ2-3; 10 nucleotides agree with TRBD1. V was pared by 6 bases and J by 8 bases, with 23 bases of the junction left unmatched. CDR3 length: 19 residues. CDR3 bases: TGTGCCAGCAGCCCATCCGACAGGGGGCGGTATCAGAGCTTCGTTACGCAGTATTTT. Protein: CASSPSDRGRYQSFVTQYF.

The table lists this clonotype with many counts. The chain uses TRBV6-4 and TRBJ1-6, with D unclear. The V and J ends lost 10 bases and 11 bases respectively, with 6 bases between them. Germline V CDR1 and CDR2: MRHNA, SNTAGT. The CDR3 has 9 residues. The CDR3 DNA follows: TGTGCCACCCCTCCACCCCTCCACTTT. It yields the protein CATPPPLHF.

The table lists this clonotype with many counts. The V call is TRBV18, the J call TRBJ2-7, with D maybe TRBD1 (6 bases). V was clipped by 3 bases and J by 0 bases, with 15 bases between them. The CDR3 is 16 residues long. Germline-derived CDR1 and CDR2 are KGHSH and LQKENI. Here the CDR3 reads CASSPTGTLSSYEQYF. CDR3 DNA: TGTGCCAGCTCACCGACCGGGACACTGAGCTCCTACGAGCAGTACTTC.

Ten or more counts support this clonotype. This chain connects TRBV20-1 to TRBJ1-3; no firm D call. The germline gives CDR1 DFQATT, CDR2 SNEGSKA (reference sequence). The CDR3 loop spans 12 amino acids. Between the trimmed V and J ends, which lost 6 bases and 0 bases, there was a span of 6 bases. The CDR3 nucleotides are TGCAGTGCCGTTAGCTCTGGAAACACCATATATTTT. Protein product: CSAVSSGNTIYF.

The CDR3 is CASRRGQGRNQPQHF. CDR3 in DNA: TGTGCCAGCAGGAGGGGACAGGGGCGCAATCAGCCCCAGCATTTT. This rearrangement joins TRBV6-2 or TRBV6-3 to TRBJ1-5, with 10 bases aligning to TRBD1. Germline trimming cut 6 bases from V and 2 bases from J; bases unmatched to any gene: 4. Germline lookup yields CDR1 MNHEY and CDR2 SVGEGT. This CDR3 spans 15 amino acids.